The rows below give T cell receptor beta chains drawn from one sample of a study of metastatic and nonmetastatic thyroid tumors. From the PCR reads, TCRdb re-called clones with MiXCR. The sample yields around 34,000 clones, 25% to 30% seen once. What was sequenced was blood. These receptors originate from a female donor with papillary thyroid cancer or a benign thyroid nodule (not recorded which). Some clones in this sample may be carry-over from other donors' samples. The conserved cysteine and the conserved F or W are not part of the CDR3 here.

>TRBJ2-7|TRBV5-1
ASSETPGTPSEQY
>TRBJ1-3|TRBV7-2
ASSLRASSGNTIY
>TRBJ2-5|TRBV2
ASSGTDGLGTSGRYGNKY
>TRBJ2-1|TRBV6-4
ASSEGRDYNEQF
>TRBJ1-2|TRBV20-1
SARTGGARTFYGYT
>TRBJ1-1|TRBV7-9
ASSSDRRETF
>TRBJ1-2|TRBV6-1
ASSDQWIVGYKRGYT
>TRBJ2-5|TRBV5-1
ASSPGQAQETQY
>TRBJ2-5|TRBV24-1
ATSESGTGWETQY
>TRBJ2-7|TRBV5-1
ASSDRIGDEQY
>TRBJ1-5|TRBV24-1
ATSEGTYSNQPQH
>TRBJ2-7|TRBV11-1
ASSLSVGTSGASEQY
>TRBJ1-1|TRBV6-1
ASTPLIHGAGTEAF
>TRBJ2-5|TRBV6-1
ASSEAAGKQETQY
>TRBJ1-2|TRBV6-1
ASSEPGIRGYT
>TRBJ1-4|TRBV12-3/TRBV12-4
ASRLRTTNEKLF
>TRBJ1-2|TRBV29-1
SVVGTERGNYGYT
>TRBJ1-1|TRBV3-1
ASSQVTNTEAF
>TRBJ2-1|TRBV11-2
ASSTELRDYNEQF
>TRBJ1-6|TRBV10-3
AISGTGNSPLH
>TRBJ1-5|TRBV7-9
ASTTAEGHQPQH
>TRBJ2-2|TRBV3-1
ASSQVGGRATGELF
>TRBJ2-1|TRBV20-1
SAGGWGYNEQF
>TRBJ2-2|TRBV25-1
ASSARTGYLF
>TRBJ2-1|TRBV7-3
ASSQPGLIYNEQF
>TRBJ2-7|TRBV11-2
ASSLLGQGNKYEQY
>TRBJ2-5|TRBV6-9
ASSCVSTQY
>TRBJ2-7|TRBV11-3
ASRQQTGSDEQY
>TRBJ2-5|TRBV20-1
SARDPSGGVETQY
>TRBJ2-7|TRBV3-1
ASSQEVSYEQY
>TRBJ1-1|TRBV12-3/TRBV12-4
ASSKKGRDGMNTEAF
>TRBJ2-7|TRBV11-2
ASSNSRSDSYEQY
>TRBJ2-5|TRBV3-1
ASSPGGTSLRETQY
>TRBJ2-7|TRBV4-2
ASSQDSVWAGVGPNSYEQY
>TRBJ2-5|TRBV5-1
ACGYGGDQETQY
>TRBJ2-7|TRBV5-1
ASSLEGRGVHEQY
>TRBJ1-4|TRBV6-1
ASSPGTGNEKLF
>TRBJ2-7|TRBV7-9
ASSPRQGEASSYEQY
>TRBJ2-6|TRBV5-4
ASTLDGDSSGANVLT
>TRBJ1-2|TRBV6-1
ASTDRGVYGYT
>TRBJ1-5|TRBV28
ASLRGTGDQPQH
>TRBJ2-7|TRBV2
ASLPTRGGQGEQY
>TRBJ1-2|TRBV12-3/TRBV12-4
ASSLGAVGPGYT
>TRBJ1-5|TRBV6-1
ASSPPGGGNQPQH
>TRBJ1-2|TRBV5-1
AISPGGKGSNYCYT
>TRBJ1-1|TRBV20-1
SANLDEMNTEAF